The rows below give T cell receptor beta chains drawn from one sample of a study of patients and donors after allogeneic stem cell transplantation. One entry per CDR3 protein, called by TCRdb with MiXCR from the RT-PCR reads. Of roughly 940,000 distinct CDR3 sequences in the sample, 18% were seen once. The sequenced sample was blood, either unsorted or a sorted T cell fraction (not recorded which). Source of these receptors: a human donor who was either an allogeneic HSCT recipient or a stem cell or donor lymphocyte infusion donor (not recorded which). It is not recorded whose cells these are; they may come from a transplant donor. Each CDR3 is given with its conserved first and last residue. D genes are given only for firm matches. Expanded clones are given a class, and other clones once, few, many or no size at all.

V gene	clone size	D gene	J gene	CDR3 protein	CDR3 DNA
TRBV5-1	-	TRBD1	TRBJ2-1	CASTPNRGPDEQFF	TGCGCCAGCACCCCCAACAGGGGACCCGATGAGCAGTTCTTC
TRBV7-3	-	-	TRBJ2-3	CASSLLMGDTQYF	TGTGCCAGCAGCTTATTGATGGGAGATACGCAGTATTTT
TRBV7-2	-	TRBD1	TRBJ1-2	CASSSPGGGSYGYTF	TGTGCCAGCAGCTCCCCAGGGGGAGGATCGTATGGCTACACCTTC
TRBV11-2	-	-	TRBJ2-6	CASSGPRQAGANVLTF	TGTGCCAGCAGCGGGCCCCGACAGGCTGGGGCCAACGTCCTGACTTTC
TRBV6-1	few	TRBD2	TRBJ2-7	CASSLPAGVEQYF	TGTGCCAGCAGTCTGCCAGCGGGGGTTGAGCAGTACTTC
TRBV9	-	TRBD1	TRBJ1-6	CASSPWTGDSPLHF	TGTGCCAGCAGCCCCTGGACAGGGGATTCACCCCTCCACTTT
TRBV12-3/TRBV12-4	many	-	TRBJ1-1	CASSRRTPSGNTEAFF	TGTGCCAGCAGTAGACGGACTCCTAGCGGGAACACTGAAGCTTTCTTT
TRBV9	few	-	TRBJ1-6	CASSVDAGSSYNSPLHF	TGTGCCAGCAGCGTAGACGCAGGGAGCTCCTATAATTCACCCCTCCACTTT
TRBV6-2/TRBV6-3	few	-	TRBJ2-1	CASSSPGTKRGNEQFF	TGTGCCAGCAGTTCCCCCGGGACAAAAAGGGGTAATGAGCAGTTCTTC
TRBV4-2	many	-	TRBJ1-1	CASSNPTGGGDTEAFF	TGTGCCAGCAGCAATCCTACGGGGGGAGGCGACACTGAAGCTTTCTTT
TRBV5-6	few	-	TRBJ2-5	CASTTLGDQETQYF	TGTGCCAGCACTACCCTCGGGGACCAAGAGACCCAGTACTTC
TRBV9	-	-	TRBJ2-3	CASSVGLGRPPDTQYF	TGTGCCAGCAGCGTAGGTTTGGGGCGCCCCCCAGATACGCAGTATTTT
TRBV6-2/TRBV6-3	few	TRBD2	TRBJ2-3	CASRPYRTSGTSSTDTQYF	TGTGCCAGCAGACCCTATCGGACTAGCGGAACCTCTAGCACAGATACGCAGTATTTT
TRBV29-1	few	TRBD1	TRBJ1-2	CSVVGDSDGYTF	TGCAGCGTTGTGGGGGACAGTGATGGCTACACCTTC
TRBV3-1	many	TRBD2	TRBJ2-1	CASSQGLAAAYNEQFF	TGTGCCAGCAGCCAGGGACTAGCGGCCGCATACAATGAGCAGTTCTTC